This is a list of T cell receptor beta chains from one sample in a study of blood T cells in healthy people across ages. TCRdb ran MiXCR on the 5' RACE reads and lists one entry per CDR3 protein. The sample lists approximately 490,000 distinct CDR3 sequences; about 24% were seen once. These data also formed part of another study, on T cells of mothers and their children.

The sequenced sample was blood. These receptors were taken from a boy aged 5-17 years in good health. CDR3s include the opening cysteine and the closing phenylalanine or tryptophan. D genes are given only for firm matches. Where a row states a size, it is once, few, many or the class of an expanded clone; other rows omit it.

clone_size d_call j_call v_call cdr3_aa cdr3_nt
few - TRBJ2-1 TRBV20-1 CSARDSSGNNEQFF TGCAGTGCTAGAGATTCTTCGGGGAACAATGAGCAGTTCTTC
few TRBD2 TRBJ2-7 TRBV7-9 CASADGLAASYEQYF TGTGCCAGCGCAGACGGACTAGCGGCCTCCTACGAGCAGTACTTC
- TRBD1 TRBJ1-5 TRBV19 CASSRDRGIQPQHF TGTGCCAGTAGTAGGGACAGGGGAATTCAGCCCCAGCATTTT
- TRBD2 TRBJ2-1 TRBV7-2 CASSNRLATNEQFF TGTGCCAGCAGCAACCGACTAGCGACCAATGAGCAGTTCTTC
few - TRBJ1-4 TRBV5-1 CASSPGRDATNEKLFF TGCGCCAGCAGCCCCGGACGAGATGCAACTAATGAAAAACTGTTTTTT
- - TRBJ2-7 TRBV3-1 CASSQGPNEREQYF TGTGCCAGCAGCCAAGGCCCTAACGAACGCGAGCAGTACTTC
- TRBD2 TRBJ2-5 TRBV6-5 CASGTSGQETQYF TGTGCCAGCGGGACTAGCGGACAAGAGACCCAGTACTTC
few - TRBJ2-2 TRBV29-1 CSVLPLGGRTGELFF TGCAGCGTTTTGCCCCTCGGGGGGCGGACCGGGGAGCTGTTTTTT
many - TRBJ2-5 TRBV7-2 CASSLGQGETQYF TGTGCCAGCAGCTTGGGGCAGGGTGAGACCCAGTACTTC
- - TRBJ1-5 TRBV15 CATSGPTDQPQHF TGTGCCACCAGCGGTCCAACAGATCAGCCCCAGCATTTT
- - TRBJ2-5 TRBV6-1 CASSDPRSGNQYF TGTGCCAGCAGTGACCCTCGGAGTGGGAACCAGTACTTC
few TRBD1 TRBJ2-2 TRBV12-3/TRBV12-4 CASNGDRGTGELFF TGTGCCAGCAATGGGGACAGGGGCACCGGGGAGCTGTTTTTT
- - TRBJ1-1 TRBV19 CASSILLGSTEAFF TGTGCCAGTAGTATCCTCTTGGGGAGCACTGAAGCTTTCTTT
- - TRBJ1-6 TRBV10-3 CAISPDGFYNSPLHF TGTGCCATCTCGCCGGACGGATTCTATAATTCACCCCTCCACTTT
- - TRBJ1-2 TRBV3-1 CASSHRLGRGYTF TGTGCCAGCAGCCACAGACTCGGACGGGGCTACACCTTC
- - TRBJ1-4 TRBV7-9 CASSIVRGEKLFF TGTGCCAGCAGCATTGTACGGGGTGAAAAACTGTTTTTT
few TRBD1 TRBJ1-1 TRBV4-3 CASRFTGGPHTEAFF TGCGCCAGCAGATTTACAGGGGGCCCCCACACTGAAGCTTTCTTT
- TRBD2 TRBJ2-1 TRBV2 CASRGLAGRGNEQFF TGTGCCAGCAGGGGACTAGCGGGGCGAGGGAATGAGCAGTTCTTC
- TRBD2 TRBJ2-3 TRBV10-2 CASSEFTGTSGEDTQYF TGCGCCAGCAGTGAGTTCACCGGGACTAGCGGGGAAGATACGCAGTATTTT
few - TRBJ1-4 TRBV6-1 CASSTGNNEKLFF TGTGCCAGCAGTACAGGAAATAATGAAAAACTGTTTTTT
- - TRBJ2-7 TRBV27 CASSFGSGYEQYF TGTGCCAGCAGTTTTGGTTCGGGTTACGAGCAGTACTTC
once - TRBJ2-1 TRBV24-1 CATSDFGGTGRSGSYNEQFF TGTGCCACCAGTGATTTCGGGGGAACGGGACGGTCGGGCTCCTACAATGAGCAGTTCTTC
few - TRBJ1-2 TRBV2 CASSETANYGYTF TGTGCCAGCAGTGAGACAGCTAACTATGGCTACACCTTC
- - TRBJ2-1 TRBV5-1 CASSPGTDYNEQFF TGCGCCAGCAGCCCGGGGACGGATTACAATGAGCAGTTCTTC
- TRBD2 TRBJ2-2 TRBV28 CASSDGGVSRNTGELFF TGTGCCAGCAGCGACGGGGGGGTATCAAGGAACACCGGGGAGCTGTTTTTT
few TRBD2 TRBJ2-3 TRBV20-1 CSARGGGENTDTQYF TGCAGTGCTAGAGGGGGAGGGGAAAACACAGATACGCAGTATTTT
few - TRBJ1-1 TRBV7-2 CASSLGSFKTEAFF TGTGCCAGCAGCTTAGGCAGTTTTAAGACTGAAGCTTTCTTT
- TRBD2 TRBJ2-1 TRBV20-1 CSAPEREGYNEQFF TGCAGTGCTCCCGAGCGGGAGGGTTACAATGAGCAGTTCTTC
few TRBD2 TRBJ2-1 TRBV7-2 CASSLGGLAAGGFYNEQFF TGTGCCAGCAGCTTAGGAGGTTTGGCGGCGGGAGGGTTCTACAATGAGCAGTTCTTC
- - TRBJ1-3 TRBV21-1 CASSTCPRQGATGNTIYF TGTGCCAGCAGCACGTGTCCGAGACAGGGGGCGACTGGAAACACCATATATTTT
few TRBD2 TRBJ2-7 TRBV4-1 CASSQDTAGGSYEQYF TGCGCCAGCAGCCAAGATACAGCGGGAGGGTCCTACGAGCAGTACTTC
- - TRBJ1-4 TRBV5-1 CASSLAGRIGEKLFF TGCGCCAGCAGCTTGGCCGGAAGAATCGGTGAAAAACTGTTTTTT
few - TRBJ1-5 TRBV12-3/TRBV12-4 CASSLRGVSNQPQHF TGTGCCAGCAGTTTACGGGGGGTTAGCAATCAGCCCCAGCATTTT
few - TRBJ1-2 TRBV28 CASSLKVGAHYGYTF TGTGCCAGCAGTTTAAAGGTCGGGGCCCACTATGGCTACACCTTC
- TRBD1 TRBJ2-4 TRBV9 CASSVGDSQNIQYF TGTGCCAGCAGCGTAGGGGACAGCCAAAACATTCAGTACTTC
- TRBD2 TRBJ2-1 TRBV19 CASSIDSAGGRVEQFF TGTGCCAGTAGTATAGATTCGGCGGGGGGGCGAGTTGAGCAGTTCTTC
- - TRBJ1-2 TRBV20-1 CSAREGGSYGYTF TGCAGTGCTAGAGAAGGAGGAAGCTATGGCTACACCTTC
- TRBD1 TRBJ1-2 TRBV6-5 CASSSPTGGYGYTF TGTGCCAGCAGTTCCCCGACAGGGGGCTATGGCTACACCTTC
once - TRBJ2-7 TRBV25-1 CASSDLMHPYSYEQYF TGTGCCAGCAGTGACCTGATGCACCCATACTCCTACGAGCAGTACTTC
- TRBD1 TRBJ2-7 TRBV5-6 CASSLGQRPAEQYF TGTGCCAGCAGCCTGGGACAGCGTCCCGCCGAGCAGTACTTC
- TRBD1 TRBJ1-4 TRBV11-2 CASSYRTGGLNASLALNEKLFF TGTGCCAGCAGCTATAGGACAGGAGGCTTGAACGCCTCCCTGGCCCTCAATGAAAAACTGTTTTTT
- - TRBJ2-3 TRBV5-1 CASSVGRGIGTDTQYF TGCGCCAGCAGCGTCGGACGTGGGATCGGCACAGATACGCAGTATTTT
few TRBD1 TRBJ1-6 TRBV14 CASSQDRTGWDNSPLHF TGTGCCAGCAGCCAAGATCGGACAGGGTGGGATAATTCACCCCTCCACTTT
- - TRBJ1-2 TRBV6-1 CASSEYGYTF TGTGCCAGCAGTGAATACGGCTACACCTTC
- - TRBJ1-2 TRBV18 CASSPVSERLQHGYTF TGTGCCAGCTCACCAGTATCAGAAAGGCTCCAACATGGCTACACCTTC